What follows are 30 T cell receptor beta chains derived from one specimen sequenced in a study of cytomegalovirus exposure and HLA in healthy donors. A multiplex PCR was run with 60 Vbeta primers and 13 Jbeta primers. Sequenced by immunoSEQ multiplex PCR; TCRdb stores in-frame clones only, minus some. The sample lists around 200,000 clones, around 62% seen once, with about 3.2% in the top ten. The specimen was PBMCs. Source of these receptors: a man aged 40-55 years in good health and CMV-seronegative.

The rearrangement links TRBV5-6 to TRBJ2-7; TRBD2 matches 13 bases. Germline V lookup: CDR1 SGHDT, CDR2 YYEEEE. The CDR3 loop spans 13 amino acids. Trimming removed 7 bases from V and 7 bases from J; junction bases left unmatched: 5. This CDR3 reads CASRGLAGVEQYF. For the CDR3, the DNA is TGTGCCAGCCGCGGACTAGCGGGAGTTGAGCAGTACTTC. Based on the CDR3 plus reference TRBV5-6 and TRBJ2-7, the full variable domain is DAGVTQSPTHLIKTRGQQVTLRCSPKSGHDTVSWYQQALGQGPQFIFQYYEEEERQRGNFPDRFSGHQFPNYSSELNVNALLLGDSALYLCASRGLAGVEQYFGPGTRLTVT.

The rearrangement joins TRBV7-9 to TRBJ1-4; TRBD1 matches 9 bases. Unmatched junction bases numbered 13, after V lost 3 bases and J lost 11 bases. CDR3 length: 16 amino acids. Per germline, CDR1 SEHNR and CDR2 FQNEAQ (reference sequence). In DNA form, the CDR3 reads TGTGCCAGCAGCTTGTACGGGACAGGGAATGATTATAAACTGTTTTTT. Protein product: CASSLYGTGNDYKLFF.

The rearrangement uses TRBV19 and TRBJ2-7; D is ambiguous. Looked up from germline, CDR1 is LNHDA and CDR2 is SQIVND (reference sequence). Trimming removed 4 bases at V and 3 bases at J, with 10 bases between. This CDR3 is 13 amino acids long. The CDR3 sequence: CASSRSVSYEQYF. In DNA form, the CDR3 reads TGTGCCAGTAGTAGGAGTGTTAGCTACGAGCAGTACTTC.

The chain combines TRBV2 with TRBJ1-6; no definite D call. Germline V gene data show CDR1 as SNHLY and CDR2 as FYNNEI. This CDR3 contains 15 residues. Trimming cost V 11 bases and J 0 bases, with 14 bases left between them. The CDR3: CAGAFASSYNSPLHF. The CDR3 DNA is TGTGCCGGAGCGTTCGCGTCCTCCTATAATTCACCCCTCCACTTT.

This chain uses TRBV11-2 with TRBJ1-4, with D unclear. Germline assignment: CDR1 SGHAT and CDR2 FQNNGV. With 5 bases removed from V and 0 bases from J, the gap between germline ends came to 7 bases. The CDR3 consists of 14 residues. The CDR3 is CASSRSTTNEKLFF. CDR3 in DNA: TGTGCCAGCAGCCGCAGTACAACTAATGAAAAACTGTTTTTT.

This clone was picked up one time. In DNA, the CDR3 is TGTGCCACTTCCAGGGGGGCCCAAAGCTCCTACAATGAGCAGTTCTTC. Residues: CATSRGAQSSYNEQFF. The rearrangement links TRBV27 to TRBJ2-1; TRBD1 is a possible D gene (7 bases). This CDR3 is 16 amino acids long. Germline V CDR1 and CDR2: MNHEY, SMNVEV (reference sequence). V was pared by 10 bases and J by 0 bases, with 19 bases between.

V is TRBV5-6 and J is TRBJ1-2, with D unclear. V lost 0 bases, J lost 1 base, and 10 bases lay in between. The CDR3 spans 15 residues. Germline CDR1 SGHDT, CDR2 YYEEEE. In DNA form, the CDR3 reads TGTGCCAGCAGCTTGGGGCACCCCATTAACTATGGCTACACCTTC. This translates into CASSLGHPINYGYTF.

As to this clone: One end of the junction fails to match germline, which may point to a read error. V usage is TRBV7-7 and J usage is TRBJ2-2; D gene unclear. Germline V gene lookup returns CDR1 SSHAT and CDR2 FNYEAQ (reference sequence). This CDR3 comprises 14 residues. CDR3 in DNA: TGTGCTAGCAGCTTTGAGGCGAACACCGGGGAGCTGTTTTTT. Translated: CASSFEANTGELFF.

The rearrangement joins TRBV11-2 to TRBJ2-2, with D possibly matching TRBD1 (8 bases). Germline-derived CDR1 and CDR2 are SGHAT and FQNNGV. The CDR3 is 16 amino acids. V dropped 5 bases and J dropped 3 bases, with 16 bases sitting between them. The CDR3, as DNA: TGTGCCAGCAGCCCATGGACAGGGAGGGACACCGGGGAGCTGTTTTTT. Its translation: CASSPWTGRDTGELFF. Full variable domain (missing parts from reference TRBV11-2 and TRBJ2-2): EAGVAQSPRYKIIEKRQSVAFWCNPISGHATLYWYQQILGQGPKLLIQFQNNGVVDDSQLPKDRFSAERLKGVDSTLKIQPAKLEDSAVYLCASSPWTGRDTGELFFGEGSRLTVL.

This chain connects TRBV6-1 to TRBJ2-7; tentative D call: TRBD1 (6 bases). This CDR3 region has 11 residues. Deletions cut 7 bases from V and 9 bases from J, with 13 bases between. Germline V lookup: CDR1 MNHNS, CDR2 SASEGT. CDR3 in amino acids: CASTQGLAQYF. The DNA of the CDR3 is TGTGCCAGCACTCAGGGGTTGGCGCAGTACTTC.

This clone was counted between two and nine times. This chain connects TRBV5-1 to TRBJ1-1; D is perhaps TRBD1 (6 bases). CDR3 length: 15 amino acids. The V gene lost 1 base and the J gene lost 1 base, with 11 bases spanning the gap. Germline CDR1 SGHRS, CDR2 YFSETQ. The CDR3 reads CASSLSGGTNTEAFF. CDR3 nucleotide sequence: TGCGCCAGCAGCTTGTCGGGGGGCACGAACACTGAAGCTTTCTTT.

This chain links TRBV2 with TRBJ1-5; a weak D match, TRBD1 (6 bases). The germline V gene encodes CDR1 SNHLY and CDR2 FYNNEI. Between the trimmed V and J ends, which lost 8 bases and 6 bases, there was a span of 14 bases. The CDR3 has 13 residues. The CDR3 here is CASQGQRGQPQHF. Here the CDR3 DNA reads TGTGCCAGCCAAGGACAGCGGGGTCAGCCCCAGCATTTT.

This clone was picked up a small number of times. The chain uses TRBV6-5 and TRBJ2-5, with TRBD2 identical over 11 bases. This CDR3 spans 14 amino acids. The V segment lost 8 bases and the J segment 2 bases; nucleotides outside the gene matches: 4. CDR1 and CDR2 from the germline V gene are MNHEY and SVGAGI. The CDR3 sequence: CASAWTSGQETQYF. The CDR3 DNA reads as TGTGCCAGCGCCTGGACTAGCGGGCAAGAGACCCAGTACTTC.

This clone was counted a few times. V usage is TRBV7-3 and J usage is TRBJ2-6; perhaps TRBD1 as D (5 bases). CDR1 is SGHTA and CDR2 is FQGTGA in the germline V gene. The CDR3 covers 16 residues. Trimming pared 3 bases from V and 0 bases from J, leaving 9 bases between. The CDR3 is CASSFYQGSGANVLTF. CDR3 sequence (DNA): TGTGCCAGCAGCTTCTATCAGGGCTCTGGGGCCAACGTCCTGACTTTC.

DNA for the CDR3: TGTGCCAGCAGCTTAGGCGGGGGAAGGGTGGCCTACGAGCAGTACTTC. Translating gives CASSLGGGRVAYEQYF. The gene calls are TRBV7-9 and TRBJ2-7, with 7 bases lining up with TRBD2. Germline CDR1 SEHNR, CDR2 FQNEAQ (reference sequence). The junction had 8 bases not matched to a gene; V was cut back by 1 base and J by 2 bases. The length of the CDR3 is 16 residues. Together with reference TRBV7-9 and TRBJ2-7, the CDR3 gives the full variable domain: DTGVSQNPRHKITKRGQNVTFRCDPISEHNRLYWYRQTLGQGPEFLTYFQNEAQLEKSRLLSDRFSAERPKGSFSTLEIQRTEQGDSAMYLCASSLGGGRVAYEQYFGPGTRLTVT.

The chain uses TRBV30 and TRBJ1-6, with D hard to call. Germline CDR1 is GTSNPN and CDR2 is SVGIG (reference sequence). The CDR3 loop spans 12 amino acids. V gave up 4 bases and J gave up 5 bases, with 6 bases separating them. CDR3 DNA sequence: TGTGCCTGGACAGACAATAATTCACCCCTCCACTTT. Translation gives CAWTDNNSPLHF. The entire variable domain, with the rest obtained from reference TRBV30 and TRBJ1-6, is as follows: SQTIHQWPATLVQPVGSPLSLECTVEGTSNPNLYWYRQAAGRGLQLLFYSVGIGQISSEVPQNLSASRPQDRQFILSSKKLLLSDSGFYLCAWTDNNSPLHFGNGTRLTVT.

The rearrangement joins TRBV5-4 to TRBJ1-1; D possibly corresponds to TRBD1 (5 bases). Germline V lookup: CDR1 SGHNT, CDR2 YYREEE (reference sequence). The CDR3 has 13 residues. V was pared by 2 bases and J by 12 bases, with 17 bases between. CDR3 bases: TGTGCCAGCAGCTTAACCGGGACTGGGGAGACTTTCTTT. Encoded protein: CASSLTGTGETFF.

In this sample, this clone turned up a few times. The chain uses TRBV10-2 and TRBJ2-7; no reliable D call. Germline V CDR1 and CDR2: WSHSY, SAAADI. CDR3 length: 13 amino acids. The V gene lost 2 bases and the J gene lost 3 bases, with 8 bases spanning the gap. The CDR3 DNA is TGCGCCAGCAGTGAGGGGCATATCTACGAGCAGTACTTC. It is translated as CASSEGHIYEQYF.

This chain uses TRBV6-1 with TRBJ1-2; no reliable D call. The germline V gene has CDR1 MNHNS and CDR2 SASEGT. Trimming cost V 0 bases and J 5 bases, with 16 bases left between them. The CDR3 runs to 16 residues. CDR3 protein: CASSEALAAAGYGYTF. In DNA, the CDR3 is TGTGCCAGCAGTGAAGCGCTTGCGGCCGCGGGTTATGGCTACACCTTC.

The chain has TRBV5-1 and TRBJ2-3, with 11 bases lining up with TRBD1. V was clipped by 4 bases and J by 3 bases; unmatched bases: 13. This CDR3 spans 18 amino acids. Germline V gene sequence: CDR1 SGHRS, CDR2 YFSETQ. The CDR3 loop is CASSQGQGALDWTDTQYF. The CDR3 DNA follows: TGCGCCAGCAGCCAAGGACAGGGGGCATTGGATTGGACAGATACGCAGTATTTT.

V gene TRBV7-3 combines with J gene TRBJ2-1; 11 nucleotides agree with TRBD1. The CDR3 runs 16 residues. Trimming at V came to 5 bases and at J to 4 bases, leaving 7 bases not matched to a gene. CDR1 is SGHTA and CDR2 is FQGTGA in the germline V gene. This chain's CDR3 is CASSLRGTGGYNEQFF. The CDR3, as DNA: TGTGCCAGCAGCCTACGCGGGACAGGGGGGTACAATGAGCAGTTCTTC.

The chain uses TRBV7-8 and TRBJ2-1, with a tentative D call TRBD1 (6 bases). Germline loops: CDR1 SGHVS, CDR2 FQNEAQ. The V and J ends lost 6 bases and 4 bases respectively, with 19 bases between them. This CDR3 is built from 16 residues. This chain's CDR3 is CASRPRTGPPYNEQFF. CDR3 bases: TGTGCCAGCAGACCCCGAACAGGGCCACCGTACAATGAGCAGTTCTTC.

This chain joins TRBV30 and TRBJ2-5; the match to TRBD1 covers 8 bases. The junction had 2 bases not matched to a gene; V was cut back by 0 bases and J by 2 bases. This CDR3 region has 14 residues. Germline CDR1 reads GTSNPN; CDR2 reads SVGIG (reference sequence). The CDR3 loop reads CAWSVQGAQETQYF. The DNA of the CDR3 is TGTGCCTGGAGTGTCCAGGGGGCGCAAGAGACCCAGTACTTC.

The chain is built from TRBV13 and TRBJ2-3; D is ambiguous. Per germline, CDR1 PRHDT and CDR2 FYEKMQ (reference sequence). Trimming cost V 7 bases and J 1 base, with 9 bases left between them. CDR3 length equals 13 residues. CDR3 DNA: TGTGCCAGCACCTCTTATGGCACAGATACGCAGTATTTT. This codes for CASTSYGTDTQYF.

The V gene is TRBV7-9, the J gene TRBJ1-3; D gene ambiguous. The CDR3 contains 17 residues. The germline V gene encodes CDR1 SEHNR and CDR2 FQNEAQ (reference sequence). V lost 1 base to trimming and J lost 0 bases, with 13 bases between them. CDR3 sequence reads: CASSLVGVGSSGNTIYF. CDR3 in DNA: TGTGCCAGCAGCTTAGTCGGGGTTGGGAGCTCTGGAAACACCATATATTTT.

The chain carries TRBV10-3 and TRBJ2-2, with a possible D match to TRBD2 (5 bases). CDR3 length equals 16 residues. Trimming removed 9 bases at V and 3 bases at J, with 20 bases between. Germline V gives CDR1 ENHRY, CDR2 SYGVKD. The CDR3 is CAITAGYYGDTGELFF. CDR3 in DNA: TGTGCCATAACTGCAGGATATTACGGGGACACCGGGGAGCTGTTTTTT.

The rearrangement joins TRBV5-1 to TRBJ2-7; the D gene is possibly TRBD2 (5 bases). Trimming left V 4 bases short and J 5 bases short, with 10 bases between. This CDR3 is built from 12 residues. CDR1 and CDR2 from the germline V gene are SGHRS and YFSETQ. The CDR3: CASSSTSDEQYF. The DNA of the CDR3 is TGCGCCAGCAGCAGCACTAGTGACGAGCAGTACTTC. The full variable domain, with the rest looked up from reference TRBV5-1 and TRBJ2-7, is KAGVTQTPRYLIKTRGQQVTLSCSPISGHRSVSWYQQTPGQGLQFLFEYFSETQRNKGNFPGRFSGRQFSNSRSEMNVSTLELGDSALYLCASSSTSDEQYFGPGTRLTVT.

The V call is TRBV15, the J call TRBJ2-5, with 7 bases that match TRBD2. CDR1 is LNHNV, CDR2 YYDKDF, per germline (reference sequence). J was trimmed by 5 bases and V by 3 bases; bases with no gene match: 0. The CDR3 runs to 12 residues. CDR3 DNA sequence: TGTGCCACCAGCAGGGGGGGGGAGACCCAGTACTTC. Translated, it gives CATSRGGETQYF.

This clone was detected once. The chain employs TRBV11-2 and TRBJ2-5; possible D gene TRBD2, 5 bases. The CDR3 covers 16 residues. Trimming left V 1 base short and J 5 bases short, with 17 bases between. The germline CDR1 and CDR2 sequences are SGHAT and FQNNGV. Written as DNA, the CDR3 is TGTGCCAGCAGCTTAGGATCCGGGATTAGGCTCGAGACCCAGTACTTC. Translated: CASSLGSGIRLETQYF. Variable domain in full (rest from reference TRBV11-2 and TRBJ2-5): EAGVAQSPRYKIIEKRQSVAFWCNPISGHATLYWYQQILGQGPKLLIQFQNNGVVDDSQLPKDRFSAERLKGVDSTLKIQPAKLEDSAVYLCASSLGSGIRLETQYFGPGTRLLVL.

This sequence joins TRBV11-2 and TRBJ1-2; 9 bases match TRBD1. V lost 4 bases to trimming and J lost 4 bases; unmatched junction nucleotides: 7. Per the germline V gene, CDR1 is SGHAT and CDR2 is FQNNGV. The CDR3 runs to 15 residues. The CDR3 is CASSSRDRDPYGYTF. The CDR3 bases are TGTGCCAGCAGCTCCCGGGACAGGGATCCCTATGGCTACACCTTC. The whole variable domain, filled in from reference TRBV11-2 and TRBJ1-2, reads EAGVAQSPRYKIIEKRQSVAFWCNPISGHATLYWYQQILGQGPKLLIQFQNNGVVDDSQLPKDRFSAERLKGVDSTLKIQPAKLEDSAVYLCASSSRDRDPYGYTFGSGTRLTVV.